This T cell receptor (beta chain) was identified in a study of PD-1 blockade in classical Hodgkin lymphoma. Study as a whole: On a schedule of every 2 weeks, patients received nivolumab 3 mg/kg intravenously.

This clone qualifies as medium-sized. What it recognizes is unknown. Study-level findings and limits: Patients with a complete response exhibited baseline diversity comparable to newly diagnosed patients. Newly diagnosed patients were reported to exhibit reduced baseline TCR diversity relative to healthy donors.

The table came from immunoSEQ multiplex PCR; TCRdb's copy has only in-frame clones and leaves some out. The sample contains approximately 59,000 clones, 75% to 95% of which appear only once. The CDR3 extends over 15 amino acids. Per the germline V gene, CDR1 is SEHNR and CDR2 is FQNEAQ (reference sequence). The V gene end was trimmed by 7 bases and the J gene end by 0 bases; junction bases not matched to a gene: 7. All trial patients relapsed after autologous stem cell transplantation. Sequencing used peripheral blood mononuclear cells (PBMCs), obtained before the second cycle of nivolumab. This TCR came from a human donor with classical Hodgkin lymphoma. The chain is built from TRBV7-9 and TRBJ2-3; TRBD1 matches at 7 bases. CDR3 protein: CASTLGTDSTDTQYF. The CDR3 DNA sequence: TGTGCCAGCACCCTAGGGACAGACAGCACAGATACGCAGTATTTT. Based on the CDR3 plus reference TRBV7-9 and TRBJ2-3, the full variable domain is DTGVSQNPRHKITKRGQNVTFRCDPISEHNRLYWYRQTLGQGPEFLTYFQNEAQLEKSRLLSDRFSAERPKGSFSTLEIQRTEQGDSAMYLCASTLGTDSTDTQYFGPGTRLTVL.